Following are 10 T cell receptor beta chains from one sample sequenced in a study of blood T cell repertoires in COVID-19. TCRdb keeps only in-frame clones here, not all; method: immunoSEQ multiplex PCR. This table has about 230,000 clones, 75% to 85% appearing once. The specimen was peripheral blood. These receptors were obtained from a middle-aged man who had recovered from COVID-19.

This rearrangement joins TRBV10-3 to TRBJ1-5; the D gene is possibly TRBD1 (6 bases). This CDR3 has 13 residues. CDR1 ENHRY and CDR2 SYGVKD come from the germline V gene. Trimming left V 6 bases short and J 4 bases short, with 10 bases between. CDR3 region: CAIRRTENQPQHF. As DNA, the CDR3 is TGTGCCATCAGGCGGACAGAAAATCAGCCCCAGCATTTT.

The chain combines TRBV9 with TRBJ2-1, with D perhaps TRBD2 (6 bases). The CDR3 sequence is 16 residues long. Germline V gives CDR1 SGDLS, CDR2 YYNGEE. The ends were cut back, 0 bases at V and 0 bases at J, with 10 bases in the middle. CDR3 amino acids: CASSVGGGISYNEQFF. In DNA form, the CDR3 reads TGTGCCAGCAGCGTAGGTGGCGGGATCTCCTACAATGAGCAGTTCTTC.

The count of this clone is one. The V gene is TRBV11-3, the J gene TRBJ2-7, with unresolved D. CDR3 length equals 15 residues. Deletions cut 2 bases from V and 0 bases from J, with 11 bases between. Germline CDR1 and CDR2: SGHNT and YENEEA. Here the CDR3 reads CASSLSPRSSYEQYF. In nucleotides, the CDR3 is TGTGCCAGCAGCTTAAGCCCGAGGAGCTCCTACGAGCAGTACTTC.

The chain combines TRBV13 with TRBJ2-7; D ambiguous. This CDR3 is built from 14 residues. V shed 5 bases and J shed 2 bases, with 13 bases lying between them. Germline V lookup: CDR1 PRHDT, CDR2 FYEKMQ (reference sequence). This CDR3 is CASSPPTGTYEQYF. The CDR3 DNA is TGTGCCAGCAGCCCCCCCACGGGTACCTACGAGCAGTACTTC.

This clone was seen just once. V usage is TRBV7-9 and J usage is TRBJ1-1; D is unresolved. Germline V gene sequence: CDR1 SEHNR, CDR2 FQNEAQ (reference sequence). The CDR3 is 17 residues long. V was shortened by 7 bases and J by 1 base, with 22 bases between the two germline ends. This chain's CDR3 is CASTTPLAGNSNTEAFF. CDR3 nucleotides: TGTGCCAGCACCACCCCACTAGCAGGTAACTCGAACACTGAAGCTTTCTTT.

The chain recombines TRBV2 with TRBJ1-2; D is ambiguous. The CDR3 length is 14 residues. Germline CDR1 and CDR2: SNHLY and FYNNEI. The V end was cut by 3 bases, the J end by 4 bases, with 12 bases between. The CDR3 nucleotides are TGTGCCAGCAGTGAGGACTCAGGAGTCTATGGCTACACCTTC. Translating gives CASSEDSGVYGYTF.

In this sample, this clone turned up a few times. The genes are TRBV5-1 and TRBJ2-1, with TRBD2 matching over 16 bases. V shed 3 bases, J shed 2 bases, and the junction held 2 bases outside the gene matches. Germline CDR1 is SGHRS and CDR2 is YFSETQ. This CDR3 region has 17 residues. CDR3 sequence reads: CASSSGTSGRAYNEQFF. Here the CDR3 DNA reads TGCGCCAGCAGCTCCGGGACTAGCGGGAGGGCCTACAATGAGCAGTTCTTC.

The genes are TRBV18 and TRBJ1-1; D might be TRBD1 (5 bases). CDR3 length: 15 residues. Trimming pared 2 bases from V and 1 base from J, leaving 11 bases between. CDR1 KGHSH and CDR2 LQKENI come from the germline V gene. CDR3 sequence (DNA): TGTGCCAGCTCACCAGGGGGGACGTGGAACACTGAAGCTTTCTTT. Its protein is CASSPGGTWNTEAFF. The variable domain in full, completed from reference TRBV18 and TRBJ1-1, reads NAGVMQNPRHLVRRRGQEARLRCSPMKGHSHVYWYRQLPEEGLKFMVYLQKENIIDESGMPKERFSAEFPKEGPSILRIQQVVRGDSAAYFCASSPGGTWNTEAFFGQGTRLTVV.

Only a few counts were recorded for this clone. The chain joins TRBV4-1 to TRBJ2-2, with D perhaps TRBD1 (6 bases). The CDR3 has 17 residues. Trimming took 4 bases from V and 4 from J, leaving 19 bases between them. The germline V gene has CDR1 MGHRA and CDR2 YSYEKL. The CDR3 DNA is TGCGCCAGCAGCCCACGGACAGATTACGTGGTCACCGGGGAGCTGTTTTTT. Its translation is CASSPRTDYVVTGELFF.

V is TRBV5-1 and J is TRBJ2-3, with D hard to call. Germline V gene sequence: CDR1 SGHRS, CDR2 YFSETQ. Trimming shortened V by 0 bases and J by 2 bases, and 7 bases separated the two germline ends. The CDR3 consists of 14 residues. CDR3 amino acids: CASSLDLTTDTQYF. Written as DNA, the CDR3 is TGCGCCAGCAGCTTGGACCTAACCACAGATACGCAGTATTTT.